Listed here is a single TCR beta chain. The sample belongs to a study of T cell changes during pregnancy in multiple sclerosis. Looked up from germline, CDR1 is LNHDA and CDR2 is SQIVND (reference sequence). The CDR3 loop spans 13 amino acids. Some clones are missing from TCRdb's copy, which holds only in-frame ones; the method was immunoSEQ multiplex PCR. The sample yields around 59,000 clones, roughly 90% seen once. This sequence joins TRBV19 and TRBJ1-3, with 9 bases fitting TRBD1. Specimen: peripheral blood, collected in the third trimester of pregnancy. The sequence came from a female donor in good health, enrolled as a control in a pregnancy study. CDR3 sequence (DNA): TGTGTGACAGGGGGTTACTCTGGAAACACCATATATTTT. It translates to CVTGGYSGNTIYF.